Each of the 4 T cell receptor beta chains below was sequenced from the same sample in a study of T cell responses to AZD1222 COVID-19 vaccine. Assay: immunoSEQ multiplex PCR; the TCRdb copy retains only in-frame clones and omits some. The sample holds roughly 150,000 clones, approximately 91% seen once. The sequenced sample was peripheral blood, obtained 28 days after the second AZD1222 dose. The receptors here all came from an adult who received the AZD1222 COVID-19 vaccine.

V is TRBV5-1 and J is TRBJ2-7, with 9 positions matching TRBD2. V gave up 2 bases and J gave up 6 bases; unmatched junction bases: 15. CDR1 is SGHRS, CDR2 YFSETQ, per germline. The CDR3 spans 17 residues. CDR3 protein: CASSFTPLAGSGGEQYF. CDR3 nucleotides: TGCGCCAGCAGCTTCACCCCGCTAGCGGGGTCGGGGGGCGAGCAGTACTTC.

V and J are TRBV30 and TRBJ1-4, with D maybe TRBD1 (6 bases). This CDR3 is 13 amino acids long. Per germline, CDR1 GTSNPN and CDR2 SVGIG (reference sequence). V dropped 2 bases and J dropped 9 bases, with 13 bases sitting between them. The chain's CDR3 is CAWSNGGGKKLFF. DNA of the CDR3: TGTGCCTGGAGTAACGGGGGCGGGAAAAAACTGTTTTTT. Drawing the rest from reference TRBV30 and TRBJ1-4, the complete variable domain is SQTIHQWPATLVQPVGSPLSLECTVEGTSNPNLYWYRQAAGRGLQLLFYSVGIGQISSEVPQNLSASRPQDRQFILSSKKLLLSDSGFYLCAWSNGGGKKLFFGSGTQLSVL.

V is TRBV10-3 and J is TRBJ1-2, with TRBD1 identical over 8 bases. This CDR3 region has 17 residues. Germline V CDR1 and CDR2: ENHRY, SYGVKD. J was trimmed by 6 bases and V by 0 bases; bases with no gene match: 12. The CDR3 DNA reads as TGTGCCATCAGTGAGTCCTTCGGACAGGGAGTATCGGATGGCTACACCTTC. Amino acid sequence: CAISESFGQGVSDGYTF.

J is TRBJ1-6 and V is TRBV5-6; D is possibly TRBD1 (6 bases). Germline lookup yields CDR1 SGHDT and CDR2 YYEEEE. This CDR3 contains 13 residues. V lost 4 bases and J lost 10, with 12 bases in between. The CDR3 loop is CASSTGRGSPLHF. The DNA of the CDR3 is TGTGCCAGCAGCACAGGGAGAGGATCACCCCTCCACTTT.